Each of the 21 T cell receptor beta chains below was sequenced from the same sample in a study of T cell responses to AZD1222 COVID-19 vaccine. The protocol was immunoSEQ multiplex PCR, while the TCRdb copy is restricted to in-frame clones and leaves out a portion. This table has 100,000 to 130,000 clones, about 86% appearing once. Sequencing was performed on peripheral blood, taken on day 0 of AZD1222 vaccination. These receptors were obtained from an adult in good health.

This clone has just one count. The V gene is TRBV6-1, the J gene TRBJ1-2; 8 positions match TRBD1. Germline V gives CDR1 MNHNS, CDR2 SASEGT. This CDR3 spans 15 amino acids. J lost 7 bases, V lost 2 bases, and 9 bases had no gene match. The CDR3 here is CASSELRQGLLGYTF. The CDR3 bases are TGTGCCAGCAGTGAATTAAGACAGGGGCTACTTGGCTACACCTTC.

This rearrangement joins TRBV12-3 or TRBV12-4 to TRBJ1-3; D is unresolved. The length of the CDR3 is 13 residues. Trimming left V 7 bases short and J 4 bases short, with 11 bases between. CDR3 coding DNA: TGTGCCAGCACCTCGTCGCTAGGAAACACCATATATTTT. Encoded protein: CASTSSLGNTIYF.

The genes are TRBV30 and TRBJ1-1; D is undetermined. This CDR3 has 10 residues. The germline V and J ends were trimmed by 0 bases and 7 bases, with 3 bases remaining between them. Germline assignment: CDR1 GTSNPN and CDR2 SVGIG (reference sequence). Here the CDR3 DNA reads TGTGCCTGGAGTGTTCGTGAAGCTTTCTTT. It yields the protein CAWSVREAFF.

This chain joins TRBV12-3 or TRBV12-4 and TRBJ2-5; D call uncertain. CDR3 length: 11 residues. Trimming cost V 2 bases and J 3 bases, with 1 base left between them. The CDR3 loop is CASSLKETQYF. In DNA, the CDR3 is TGTGCCAGCAGTTTAAAAGAGACCCAGTACTTC.

The rearrangement links TRBV7-9 to TRBJ1-1, with unresolved D. The CDR3 covers 15 residues. V was pared by 4 bases and J by 1 base, with 13 bases between. Germline CDR1 reads SEHNR; CDR2 reads FQNEAQ (reference sequence). The chain's CDR3 is CASSSNLGGNTEAFF. Written as DNA, the CDR3 is TGTGCCAGCAGCTCTAATCTGGGCGGGAACACTGAAGCTTTCTTT. The full variable domain, in which reference TRBV7-9 and TRBJ1-1 provide the parts outside the CDR3, is DTGVSQNPRHKITKRGQNVTFRCDPISEHNRLYWYRQTLGQGPEFLTYFQNEAQLEKSRLLSDRFSAERPKGSFSTLEIQRTEQGDSAMYLCASSSNLGGNTEAFFGQGTRLTVV.

This clone has a handful of counts. CDR3 loop: CASSLEVYGYTF. CDR3 DNA sequence: TGCGCCAGCAGCTTGGAGGTCTATGGCTACACCTTC. V usage is TRBV5-1 and J usage is TRBJ1-2; D gene uncertain. CDR1 SGHRS and CDR2 YFSETQ come from the germline V gene. The CDR3 is made up of 12 amino acids. Between the trimmed V and J ends, which lost 0 bases and 4 bases, there was a span of 4 bases.

The chain has TRBV27 and TRBJ2-2, with 10 bases that match TRBD1. The germline V gene has CDR1 MNHEY and CDR2 SMNVEV (reference sequence). This CDR3 has 15 residues. The J segment lost 7 bases and the V segment lost 9 bases, leaving 11 bases of the junction unmatched. The CDR3 coding sequence is TGTGCCAGTTCTTTGGACAGGGGGAAGGTCGGGGAGCTGTTTTTT. This sequence encodes CASSLDRGKVGELFF.

This clone occurred a few times. The J gene is TRBJ1-2, the V gene TRBV12-3 or TRBV12-4, with TRBD1 matching 8 bases. J gave up 8 bases and V 5 bases, and 7 bases lay outside the gene matches. The CDR3 contains 13 residues. In DNA, the CDR3 is TGTGCCAGCAGTACTGGACAGGGACGAGGCTACACCTTC. Amino acid sequence: CASSTGQGRGYTF.

This chain joins TRBV6-2 or TRBV6-3 and TRBJ1-1; D gene uncertain. Trimming cost V 5 bases and J 0 bases, with 10 bases left between them. This CDR3 region has 14 residues. CDR1 MNHEY and CDR2 SVGEGT come from the germline V gene. CDR3 sequence: CASSGYGVNTEAFF. Here the CDR3 DNA reads TGTGCCAGCAGTGGCTATGGGGTGAACACTGAAGCTTTCTTT.

The table lists this clone with a few counts. The chain combines TRBV29-1 with TRBJ1-4; D not certain. CDR3 length: 13 residues. Germline V lookup: CDR1 SQVTM, CDR2 ANQGSEA. The V gene lost 0 bases and the J gene lost 7 bases, with 9 bases spanning the gap. The CDR3 region is CSVEDDGREKLFF. The CDR3 DNA reads TGCAGCGTTGAAGATGACGGGCGTGAAAAACTGTTTTTT.

The chain has TRBV7-9 and TRBJ2-7; tentative D call: TRBD1 (6 bases). Per germline, CDR1 SEHNR and CDR2 FQNEAQ (reference sequence). The CDR3 consists of 15 residues. The V gene lost 4 bases and the J gene lost 6 bases, with 19 bases spanning the gap. The CDR3 DNA follows: TGTGCCAGCAGCTGGCAAGGGGGTGGAGTGAGCGAGCAGTACTTC. Residues: CASSWQGGGVSEQYF.

The chain joins TRBV11-3 to TRBJ2-7; D may match TRBD1 or TRBD2 (5 bases each). The CDR3 contains 13 residues. The ends were cut back, 5 bases at V and 4 bases at J, with 12 bases in the middle. Per the germline V gene, CDR1 is SGHNT and CDR2 is YENEEA. The CDR3 DNA sequence: TGTGCCAGCAGCAGGACCGGGGCGTACGAGCAGTACTTC. It translates to CASSRTGAYEQYF. The complete variable domain, with remaining parts taken from reference TRBV11-3 and TRBJ2-7, reads EAGVVQSPRYKIIEKKQPVAFWCNPISGHNTLYWYLQNLGQGPELLIRYENEEAVDDSQLPKDRFSAERLKGVDSTLKIQPAELGDSAVYLCASSRTGAYEQYFGPGTRLTVT.

This rearrangement joins TRBV7-8 to TRBJ1-1; D remains unclear. V was clipped by 1 base and J by 1 base, with 4 bases between them. CDR1 is SGHVS and CDR2 is FQNEAQ in the germline V gene. The CDR3 runs to 13 residues. The CDR3 coding sequence is TGTGCCAGCAGCTTAGGGCAGAACACTGAAGCTTTCTTT. The encoded protein is CASSLGQNTEAFF.

The J gene is TRBJ2-3, the V gene TRBV19; no clear D. Germline assignment: CDR1 LNHDA and CDR2 SQIVND (reference sequence). This CDR3 is 15 amino acids long. The V end lost 1 base, the J end lost 4 bases, and 12 bases lay between the germline ends. This CDR3 reads CASSIGVGESDTQYF. The CDR3 DNA is TGTGCCAGTAGTATAGGGGTTGGTGAGTCAGATACGCAGTATTTT.

CDR3 amino acids: CVQGCNQPQHF. DNA of the CDR3: TGTGTACAGGGTTGCAATCAGCCCCAGCATTTT. The chain links TRBV14 to TRBJ1-5; possibly TRBD1 for D (6 bases). This CDR3 region has 11 residues. CDR1 is SGHDN and CDR2 is FVKESK in the germline V gene.

This chain joins TRBV5-6 and TRBJ1-2; D may be TRBD1 (5 bases). V gave up 0 bases and J gave up 2 bases, with 5 bases separating them. CDR3 length equals 13 residues. The germline gives CDR1 SGHDT, CDR2 YYEEEE. CDR3 residues: CASSLAGNYGYTF. The DNA for the CDR3 is TGTGCCAGCAGCTTGGCAGGGAACTATGGCTACACCTTC.

The chain joins TRBV9 to TRBJ1-6, with D hard to call. V was cut by 0 bases and J by 7 bases, with 11 bases left in between. The germline gives CDR1 SGDLS, CDR2 YYNGEE. CDR3 size: 15 residues. CDR3 residues: CASSVEQRVNSPLHF. In DNA, the CDR3 is TGTGCCAGCAGCGTAGAGCAGAGAGTAAATTCACCCCTCCACTTT.

The chain links TRBV3-1 (or the pseudogene TRBV3-2) to TRBJ1-1; 7 nucleotides align to TRBD1. The CDR3 loop spans 17 amino acids. The V segment lost 4 bases and the J segment 6 bases; nucleotides outside the gene matches: 17. Germline lookup yields CDR1 LGHDT and CDR2 YNNKEL (reference sequence). As DNA, the CDR3 is TGTGCCAGCAGCCCAGCCCCCCTCTCGACAGGGCACCCTGAAGCTTTCTTT. Protein sequence: CASSPAPLSTGHPEAFF.

This chain joins TRBV6-7 and TRBJ1-5, with unresolved D. TRBV6-7 is an ORF, and what it does is uncertain. The CDR3 consists of 16 residues. The ends were cut back, 0 bases at V and 0 bases at J, with 9 bases in the middle. This CDR3 reads CASSYSGGYSNQPQHF. DNA for the CDR3: TGTGCCAGCAGTTACTCGGGCGGTTATAGCAATCAGCCCCAGCATTTT.

This chain connects TRBV5-1 to TRBJ1-5; D may be TRBD1 (5 bases). Germline loops: CDR1 SGHRS, CDR2 YFSETQ. The CDR3 extends over 15 amino acids. V lost 0 bases and J lost 0, with 7 bases in between. CDR3 bases: TGCGCCAGCAGCTTGGGGGGCGATAGCAATCAGCCCCAGCATTTT. It yields the protein CASSLGGDSNQPQHF.

By proportion, this clone is medium-sized. The genes are TRBV27 and TRBJ1-2, with D possibly TRBD1 on 5 matching bases. The V end was cut by 6 bases, the J end by 6 bases, with 11 bases between. CDR3 length equals 12 residues. CDR1 and CDR2 (germline): MNHEY, SMNVEV (reference sequence). CDR3: CASSPRGNGYTF. DNA of the CDR3: TGTGCCAGCAGCCCTAGGGGAAATGGCTACACCTTC.